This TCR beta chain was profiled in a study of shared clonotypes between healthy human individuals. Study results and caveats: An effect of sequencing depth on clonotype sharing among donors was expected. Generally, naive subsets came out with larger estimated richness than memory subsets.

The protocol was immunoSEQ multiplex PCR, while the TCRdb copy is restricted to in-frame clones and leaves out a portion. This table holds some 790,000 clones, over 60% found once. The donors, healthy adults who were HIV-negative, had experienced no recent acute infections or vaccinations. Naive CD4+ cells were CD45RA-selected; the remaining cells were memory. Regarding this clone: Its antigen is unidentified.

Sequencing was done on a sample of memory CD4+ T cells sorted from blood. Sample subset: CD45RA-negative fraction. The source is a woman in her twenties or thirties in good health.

In DNA, the CDR3 is TGTGCCAGCTCAATGGCGGGAGGGCCACGGAACATTCAGTACTTC. It encodes CASSMAGGPRNIQYF. The chain links TRBV18 to TRBJ2-4; 9 nucleotides agree with TRBD2. CDR3 size: 15 residues. Germline lookup yields CDR1 KGHSH and CDR2 LQKENI. The V and J ends lost 5 bases and 7 bases, in that order; junction bases with no gene match: 9.